Shown below are 10 T cell receptor beta chains from a single sample sequenced in a study of vaccination effects on CD4 cells after COVID-19. This table comes from immunoSEQ multiplex PCR, and its TCRdb copy is limited to in-frame clones, with some not included. The table has tens of thousands of clones, around 70% seen once. Sequencing was preceded by expansion of antigen-specific CD4+ T cells with viral peptide pools in the ViraFEST assay. Isolation of CD4+ T cells took place after approximately 10 days of culture. Participants received two doses of either the BNT162b2 or mRNA-1273 vaccine. These receptors' antigens are unknown. The sample consisted of CD4+ T cells from PBMCs cultured with HCoV-NL63 spike peptides, taken after COVID-19 vaccination. All receptors derive from a human donor who received a COVID-19 vaccine.

The rearrangement joins TRBV9 to TRBJ2-3, with 8 bases that match TRBD2. V was pared by 6 bases and J by 1 base, with 7 bases of the junction left unmatched. The germline gives CDR1 SGDLS, CDR2 YYNGEE. The CDR3 runs 15 residues. This CDR3 is CASTAYGGGTDTQYF. The CDR3 bases are TGTGCCAGCACTGCCTACGGGGGGGGCACAGATACGCAGTATTTT.

This rearrangement joins TRBV12-3 or TRBV12-4 to TRBJ1-2; TRBD1 matches at 7 bases. The CDR3 length is 13 residues. Losses at the gene ends were 5 bases for V and 2 bases for J; bases not matched to a gene: 2. Written as DNA, the CDR3 is TGTGCCAGCAGTCCGGGACAGAACTATGGCTACACCTTC. This codes for CASSPGQNYGYTF.

This clone appeared a few times. The gene calls are TRBV19 and TRBJ1-5; D is perhaps TRBD1 (5 bases). Per the germline V gene, CDR1 is LNHDA and CDR2 is SQIVND (reference sequence). This CDR3 has 16 amino acids. The V gene lost 3 bases and the J gene lost 2 bases, with 14 bases spanning the gap. CDR3 bases: TGTGCCAGTAGTATTGGTCGAGGGGCGGGCAATCAGCCCCAGCATTTT. This sequence encodes CASSIGRGAGNQPQHF. Using reference TRBV19 and TRBJ1-5 for the parts outside the CDR3, the full variable domain is DGGITQSPKYLFRKEGQNVTLSCEQNLNHDAMYWYRQDPGQGLRLIYYSQIVNDFQKGDIAEGYSVSREKKESFPLTVTSAQKNPTAFYLCASSIGRGAGNQPQHFGDGTRLSIL.

V gene TRBV5-5 combines with J gene TRBJ2-3, with TRBD1 identical over 7 bases. Germline trimming cut 4 bases from V and 4 bases from J; bases unmatched to any gene: 6. Germline V gene sequence: CDR1 SGHKS, CDR2 YYEKEE (reference sequence). CDR3 size: 14 residues. The CDR3: CASSPGQIADTQYF. In DNA, the CDR3 is TGTGCCAGCAGCCCGGGACAGATCGCAGATACGCAGTATTTT.

This clone was seen more than once but under ten times. The genes are TRBV19 and TRBJ2-7; a possible D gene is TRBD2 (5 bases). V shed 8 bases and J shed 1 base, with 12 bases lying between them. This CDR3 region has 13 residues. The germline V gene has CDR1 LNHDA and CDR2 SQIVND (reference sequence). The CDR3, as DNA: TGTGCCAGTTGTCGGGAAGGGTCCTACGAGCAGTACTTC. This encodes CASCREGSYEQYF.

Notes on this clone: This CDR3 is also generated by other DNA sequences in the sample. The CDR3 DNA is TGTGCCAGCAGTCAGGGGGAGAACACTGAAGCTTTCTTT. It translates to CASSQGENTEAFF. The chain combines TRBV2 with TRBJ1-1; 7 bases fit TRBD1. The CDR3 loop spans 13 amino acids. The trim removed 5 bases at V and 1 base at J, leaving 1 base unmatched. Germline lookup yields CDR1 SNHLY and CDR2 FYNNEI.

The chain employs TRBV3-1 (or the pseudogene TRBV3-2) and TRBJ2-5; D ambiguous. V lost 3 bases to trimming and J lost 4 bases, with 9 bases between them. The V gene's germline CDR1 is LGHDT and CDR2 YNNKEL (reference sequence). This CDR3 has 13 amino acids. This CDR3 reads CASSQSGAETQYF. The CDR3 DNA follows: TGTGCCAGCAGCCAGTCAGGCGCAGAGACCCAGTACTTC.

This clone was recorded only once. The V and J genes are TRBV19 and TRBJ2-6; weak D call: TRBD1 (5 bases). Trimming took 7 bases from V and 2 from J, leaving 12 bases between them. The CDR3 is 15 residues long. Germline CDR1 LNHDA, CDR2 SQIVND (reference sequence). DNA for the CDR3: TGTGCCAGTAAACAGGACGCAGCTGGGGCCAACGTCCTGACTTTC. Translated: CASKQDAAGANVLTF.

Of note for this clone: A read error may account for a junction end that differs from germline. The V gene is TRBV6-1, the J gene TRBJ2-1, with TRBD2 identical over 12 bases. The CDR3 has 16 residues. The germline V gene has CDR1 MNHNS and CDR2 SASEGT. CDR3 protein: CASSEVPPLAGGSVVF. CDR3 in DNA: TGTGCCAGCAGTGAAGTCCCCCCACTAGCGGGGGGTTCGGTAGTCTTC.

This clone was picked up a small number of times. The genes are TRBV4-1 and TRBJ2-7; TRBD2 might be the D (5 bases). V lost 1 base and J lost 6, with 16 bases in between. Germline CDR1 MGHRA, CDR2 YSYEKL. CDR3 size: 15 residues. Here the CDR3 DNA reads TGCGCCAGCAGCCAAGGAGGAGGAACGACCCGCGAGCAGTACTTC. Translated: CASSQGGGTTREQYF.